A single sample is the source of the 17 T cell receptor beta chains below, sequenced in a study of shared clonotypes between healthy human individuals. Clones were read by immunoSEQ multiplex PCR, and TCRdb kept only the in-frame ones, dropping some. Here the sample spans 450,000 to 550,000 clones, 79% being singletons. The sequencing input was PBMCs. These receptors were obtained from a woman in her thirties or forties in good health. Some clones in this sample may be carry-over from other donors' samples.

The CDR3 sequence: CASSETPSGGRSEQYF. CDR3 sequence (DNA): TGTGCCAGCAGTGAAACCCCCAGCGGGGGCAGGAGCGAGCAGTACTTC. V usage is TRBV6-1 and J usage is TRBJ2-7, with TRBD2 matching 8 bases. Germline CDR1 reads MNHNS; CDR2 reads SASEGT. The trim removed 2 bases at V and 6 bases at J, leaving 12 bases unmatched. This CDR3 contains 16 residues.

J is TRBJ2-7 and V is TRBV27; TRBD1 aligns across 9 bases. V lost 8 bases and J lost 5; bases outside the gene matches: 7. Germline assignment: CDR1 MNHEY and CDR2 SMNVEV (reference sequence). This CDR3 contains 13 residues. CDR3 in DNA: TGTGCCAGCGGGGGACAGGGTAGGGACGAGCAGTACTTC. Its translation is CASGGQGRDEQYF.

The chain recombines TRBV5-1 with TRBJ1-2; D uncertain. In germline, CDR1 is SGHRS, CDR2 YFSETQ. The V and J ends lost 0 bases and 8 bases respectively, with 14 bases between them. This CDR3 contains 14 residues. CDR3 region: CASSLGNLVGGYTF. The DNA for the CDR3 is TGCGCCAGCAGCTTGGGCAACCTAGTTGGGGGCTACACCTTC.

V gene TRBV6-1 combines with J gene TRBJ1-5; D is possibly TRBD1 (6 bases). Germline V gene sequence: CDR1 MNHNS, CDR2 SASEGT. The CDR3 sequence is 15 residues long. The ends were cut back, 8 bases at V and 7 bases at J, with 21 bases in the middle. The CDR3: CASRIQGMGSQPQHF. The CDR3 DNA reads TGTGCCAGCCGAATCCAGGGGATGGGGTCCCAGCCCCAGCATTTT.

This clone was counted a few times. The chain recombines TRBV15 with TRBJ1-4; D might be TRBD1 (6 bases). Trimming pared 4 bases from V and 5 bases from J, leaving 14 bases between. The V gene's germline CDR1 is LNHNV and CDR2 YYDKDF (reference sequence). The CDR3 has 15 amino acids. In DNA, the CDR3 is TGTGCCACCAGCAACCAGGACAGCCTGAATGAAAAACTGTTTTTT. Its protein product is CATSNQDSLNEKLFF.

The CDR3 loop reads CASSRQGNNEKLFF. The CDR3 bases are TGTGCCAGTAGCAGACAGGGGAATAATGAAAAACTGTTTTTT. The chain is built from TRBV19 and TRBJ1-4, with 8 positions matching TRBD1. With V trimmed by 6 bases and J by 4 bases, 4 bases remained unmatched. This CDR3 has 14 amino acids. The germline V gene has CDR1 LNHDA and CDR2 SQIVND (reference sequence).

J is TRBJ2-1 and V is TRBV30; D is possibly TRBD1 (6 bases). The CDR3 is 13 amino acids. Trimming left V 0 bases short and J 9 bases short, with 12 bases between. Per germline, CDR1 GTSNPN and CDR2 SVGIG (reference sequence). The CDR3 reads CAWSVLPQGEQFF. The CDR3 DNA reads as TGTGCCTGGAGTGTCCTTCCACAGGGTGAGCAGTTCTTC.

The rearrangement joins TRBV2 to TRBJ1-2, with a tentative D call TRBD1 (6 bases). The CDR3 is made up of 15 amino acids. Germline V gene lookup returns CDR1 SNHLY and CDR2 FYNNEI. V was trimmed by 2 bases and J by 4 bases, leaving 14 bases between them. The DNA of the CDR3 is TGTGCCAGCAGTGAAATGTTGGGGACACTCTATGGCTACACCTTC. It translates to CASSEMLGTLYGYTF.

This clone was recorded many times. The gene calls are TRBV19 and TRBJ2-7; tentative D call: TRBD1 (6 bases). V lost 0 bases to trimming and J lost 1 base, with 22 bases between them. In germline, CDR1 is LNHDA, CDR2 SQIVND (reference sequence). This CDR3 has 19 residues. The CDR3 protein is CASSIDPSPDRTTSYEQYF. The CDR3 DNA follows: TGTGCCAGTAGTATAGATCCGTCTCCCGACAGGACGACGTCCTACGAGCAGTACTTC.

In regard to this clone: The same CDR3 also results from other DNA sequences found in this sample. V usage is TRBV18 and J usage is TRBJ2-5; D not resolved. Germline V gene data show CDR1 as KGHSH and CDR2 as LQKENI. The CDR3 totals 12 residues. V lost 2 bases, J lost 5 bases, and 6 bases lay in between. CDR3 in amino acids: CASSPRTETQYF. For the CDR3, the DNA is TGTGCCAGCTCACCAAGGACGGAGACCCAGTACTTC.

As concerns this clone: The junction departs from the called germline gene at one end, perhaps through a read error. This sequence joins TRBV15 and TRBJ2-3; a possible D gene is TRBD2 (5 bases). The CDR3 totals 14 residues. CDR1 and CDR2 from the germline V gene are LNHNV and YYDKDF (reference sequence). The CDR3 protein is CATSRGSSRDTQYF. In DNA form, the CDR3 reads TGTGCCACCAGCAGAGGATCTAGCAGAGATACGCAGTATTTT.

The rearrangement uses TRBV7-9 and TRBJ2-5; the match to TRBD1 covers 8 bases. Germline assignment: CDR1 SEHNR and CDR2 FQNEAQ (reference sequence). There are 19 residues in the CDR3. J gave up 1 base and V 3 bases, and 16 bases lay outside the gene matches. The CDR3 nucleotides are TGTGCCAGCAGCTTCGTCGGGTTGCGAGACAGGGGAATCCAAGAGACCCAGTACTTC. It yields the protein CASSFVGLRDRGIQETQYF.

This clone was detected only once. The J gene is TRBJ2-1, the V gene TRBV9, with a weak D call TRBD2 (5 bases). The germline V gene encodes CDR1 SGDLS and CDR2 YYNGEE. Trimming removed 1 base from V and 0 bases from J, with 11 bases in between. CDR3 length: 16 residues. CDR3 residues: CASSVLQRSSYNEQFF. The CDR3 coding sequence is TGTGCCAGCAGCGTACTCCAGCGGAGCTCCTACAATGAGCAGTTCTTC.

The rearrangement links TRBV25-1 to TRBJ2-7; the match to TRBD2 covers 10 bases. Germline V gene data show CDR1 as MGHDK and CDR2 as SYGVNS. Losses at the gene ends were 1 base for V and 3 bases for J; bases not matched to a gene: 6. The CDR3 spans 16 residues. In nucleotides, the CDR3 is TGTGCCAGCAGTGAATCCCTTCTAGCGGGGGTCTACGAGCAGTACTTC. It encodes CASSESLLAGVYEQYF.

The V call is TRBV5-8, the J call TRBJ2-7; a weak D match, TRBD1 (5 bases). Per germline, CDR1 SGHTS and CDR2 YDEGEE. The CDR3 loop spans 15 amino acids. V was clipped by 0 bases and J by 5 bases, with 15 bases between them. CDR3 residues: CASSLDGAGSDEQYF. CDR3 coding DNA: TGTGCCAGCAGCTTGGATGGGGCAGGGTCTGACGAGCAGTACTTC.

This clone was seen only once. The chain uses TRBV4-2 and TRBJ1-2; D remains ambiguous. V dropped 4 bases and J dropped 4 bases, with 16 bases sitting between them. Germline-derived CDR1 and CDR2 are LGHNA and YNFKEQ. The CDR3 has 15 amino acids. DNA of the CDR3: TGTGCCAGCAGCCCCCCTCCGTTAGTAGGCTATGGCTACACCTTC. Residues: CASSPPPLVGYGYTF.

The chain couples TRBV6-1 to TRBJ2-7; 7 nucleotides agree with TRBD1. V lost 0 bases, J lost 3 bases, and 2 bases stayed unmatched. This CDR3 is 14 amino acids long. Germline CDR1 and CDR2: MNHNS and SASEGT. The CDR3 sequence is CASSEAGQSYEQYF. CDR3 in DNA: TGTGCCAGCAGTGAAGCGGGACAGAGCTACGAGCAGTACTTC.